Each of the 2 T cell receptor beta chains below was sequenced from the same sample in a study of neurological immune-mediated disorders. The time point denotes: technical triplicate 2. TCRdb called the 5' RACE reads again in MiXCR, with one record for every CDR3 protein. This table has tens of thousands of distinct CDR3 sequences, 20% to 30% appearing once. The sequenced sample consisted of PBMCs. These TCRs come from a man aged 55 to 70 with HTLV-1-associated myelopathy (HAM/TSP).

This clonotype appeared a few times. The rearrangement joins TRBV7-2 to TRBJ2-6; D may be TRBD1 (6 bases). The ends were cut back, 3 bases at V and 0 bases at J, with 12 bases in the middle. The CDR3 sequence is 17 residues long. The germline V gene has CDR1 SGHTA and CDR2 FQGNSA. CDR3 DNA: TGTGCCAGCAGCTTGGGACACCTTAACTCTGGGGCCAACGTCCTGACTTTC. Translated: CASSLGHLNSGANVLTF.

This clonotype was seen ten or more times. V gene TRBV20-1 combines with J gene TRBJ2-7; the D is unclear. Germline CDR1 DFQATT, CDR2 SNEGSKA (reference sequence). This CDR3 region has 14 residues. Trimming removed 1 base from V and 2 bases from J, with 12 bases in between. CDR3 sequence (DNA): TGCAGTGCTAGAGCCCCCCGGCCTCCCTACGAGCAGTACTTC. It codes for CSARAPRPPYEQYF.